The 16 T cell receptor beta chains below all came from one sample that was sequenced in a study of T cell responses to AZD1222 COVID-19 vaccine. Profiling relied on immunoSEQ multiplex PCR, and the TCRdb table lists in-frame clones only, not all of them. Of around 89,000 clones in the sample, about 91% were seen once. The starting material was peripheral blood, obtained 28 days after the second AZD1222 dose. These TCRs come from an adult who received the AZD1222 COVID-19 vaccine.

V gene TRBV6-1 combines with J gene TRBJ1-5; 7 nucleotides align to TRBD1. This CDR3 has 15 amino acids. Germline CDR1 and CDR2: MNHNS and SASEGT. After removal of 2 bases from V and 4 bases from J, the junction contained 5 bases not matched to a gene. The CDR3 here is CASSERGQQNQPQHF. The CDR3 coding sequence is TGTGCCAGCAGTGAAAGGGGACAGCAAAATCAGCCCCAGCATTTT.

This chain joins TRBV6-5 and TRBJ1-2, with D hard to call. In germline, CDR1 is MNHEY, CDR2 SVGAGI. V was cut by 6 bases and J by 0 bases, with 8 bases left in between. The CDR3 sequence is 13 residues long. DNA for the CDR3: TGTGCCAGCAGGGGCAGTTCTAACTATGGCTACACCTTC. This codes for CASRGSSNYGYTF.

A remark on this clone: The same CDR3 can be traced to other DNA sequences in this sample. This rearrangement joins TRBV10-3 to TRBJ1-1; possibly TRBD1 for D (5 bases). The CDR3 length is 12 residues. Per the germline V gene, CDR1 is ENHRY and CDR2 is SYGVKD. Between the trimmed V and J ends, which lost 4 bases and 4 bases, there was a span of 7 bases. The CDR3 nucleotides are TGTGCCATCAGTGGGGGGGGCACTGAAGCTTTCTTT. Its translation is CAISGGGTEAFF.

The chain couples TRBV6-1 to TRBJ1-2; 7 bases fit TRBD1. Losses at the gene ends were 0 bases for V and 7 bases for J; bases not matched to a gene: 8. CDR3 length: 15 residues. Germline lookup yields CDR1 MNHNS and CDR2 SASEGT. CDR3 in DNA: TGTGCCAGCAGTGAAGCCGATCAGGGGGTCAGTGGCTACACCTTC. Amino acids: CASSEADQGVSGYTF.

This chain joins TRBV10-1 and TRBJ2-5; D remains ambiguous. CDR1 and CDR2 (germline): WNHNN, SYGVQD (reference sequence). This CDR3 region has 15 residues. The ends were cut back, 5 bases at V and 1 base at J, with 14 bases in the middle. CDR3 coding DNA: TGCGCCAGCAGTCCTTCGACGTTCGTCCAAGAGACCCAGTACTTC. Its translation is CASSPSTFVQETQYF.

This chain links TRBV5-6 with TRBJ1-2; possible D gene TRBD1, 6 bases. The CDR3 runs 14 residues. Trimming stripped 6 bases from V and 2 bases from J, with 14 bases between. Per the germline V gene, CDR1 is SGHDT and CDR2 is YYEEEE. The CDR3 here is CASTHVRGNYGYTF. The CDR3 bases are TGTGCCAGCACCCACGTTAGGGGGAACTATGGCTACACCTTC.

The genes are TRBV4-1 and TRBJ2-3, with a possible D match to TRBD1 (6 bases). Germline lookup yields CDR1 MGHRA and CDR2 YSYEKL. The CDR3 contains 14 residues. Trimming removed 6 bases from V and 0 bases from J, with 10 bases in between. CDR3 amino acids: CASRGDTSTDTQYF. CDR3 nucleotides: TGCGCCAGCAGAGGGGACACCAGCACAGATACGCAGTATTTT.

DNA of the CDR3: TGTGCCAGCAGTCCACTCGGCGGATCCACTAATGAAAAACTGTTTTTT. Its translation is CASSPLGGSTNEKLFF. V and J are TRBV27 and TRBJ1-4; D gene uncertain. CDR1 and CDR2 (germline): MNHEY, SMNVEV (reference sequence). Between the trimmed V and J ends, which lost 5 bases and 2 bases, there was a span of 15 bases. There are 16 residues in the CDR3.

The V and J genes are TRBV9 and TRBJ1-1, with unresolved D. Between the trimmed V and J ends, which lost 4 bases and 7 bases, there was a span of 14 bases. The CDR3 sequence is 13 residues long. Germline V gene lookup returns CDR1 SGDLS and CDR2 YYNGEE. CDR3 sequence reads: CASSYGGLGEAFF. DNA of the CDR3: TGTGCCAGCAGCTATGGAGGTTTGGGTGAAGCTTTCTTT.

The genes are TRBV27 and TRBJ1-2; weak D call: TRBD1 (5 bases). From germline, CDR1 is MNHEY and CDR2 SMNVEV (reference sequence). V was clipped by 5 bases and J by 2 bases, with 12 bases between them. CDR3 size: 14 residues. In DNA, the CDR3 is TGTGCCAGCAGTCAAGGACACCCCAACTATGGCTACACCTTC. Amino acids: CASSQGHPNYGYTF.

This sequence joins TRBV4-1 and TRBJ1-1; possibly TRBD1 for D (5 bases). The CDR3 has 17 amino acids. The germline V gene encodes CDR1 MGHRA and CDR2 YSYEKL. V lost 1 base and J lost 0, with 15 bases in between. For the CDR3, the DNA is TGCGCCAGCAGCCAAGGAGGGACCTTTCAAATGAACACTGAAGCTTTCTTT. Translating it yields CASSQGGTFQMNTEAFF.

The chain carries TRBV28 and TRBJ2-5; perhaps TRBD1 as D (7 bases). Germline-derived CDR1 and CDR2 are MDHEN and SYDVKM. V gave up 1 base and J gave up 9 bases, with 24 bases separating them. This CDR3 region has 17 residues. CDR3 sequence: CASSLSAGQPPGQAQYF. The CDR3 DNA reads as TGTGCCAGCAGTTTATCCGCGGGACAGCCCCCCGGGCAGGCCCAGTACTTC.

The chain combines TRBV24-1 with TRBJ1-1, with a weak D call TRBD1 (5 bases). Trimming shortened V by 7 bases and J by 2 bases, and 10 bases separated the two germline ends. Germline CDR1 reads KGHDR; CDR2 reads SFDVKD. The CDR3 is 13 amino acids. CDR3 nucleotide sequence: TGTGCCACCAGATTGACAGATAACACTGAAGCTTTCTTT. Residues: CATRLTDNTEAFF.

The chain links TRBV6-6 to TRBJ2-4; 10 bases are shared with TRBD1. Per germline, CDR1 MNHNY and CDR2 SVGAGI (reference sequence). The CDR3 spans 14 residues. Trimming removed 2 bases from V and 9 bases from J; junction bases left unmatched: 4. The CDR3 sequence is CASSYDRGRSIQYF. The CDR3 DNA reads TGTGCCAGCAGTTACGACAGGGGGCGAAGCATTCAGTACTTC.

The rearrangement uses TRBV27 and TRBJ1-1; D is unresolved. CDR3 length: 13 amino acids. Between the trimmed V and J ends, which lost 6 bases and 1 base, there was a span of 9 bases. Looked up from germline, CDR1 is MNHEY and CDR2 is SMNVEV (reference sequence). The CDR3 reads CASSRRGNTEAFF. CDR3 nucleotides: TGTGCCAGCAGCAGGAGAGGGAACACTGAAGCTTTCTTT.

The chain carries TRBV2 and TRBJ1-5; D perhaps matches TRBD1 (6 bases). V lost 3 bases, J lost 6 bases, and 12 bases lay in between. CDR3 size: 14 residues. Germline V lookup: CDR1 SNHLY, CDR2 FYNNEI. The CDR3 sequence is CASSETLGAQPQHF. The CDR3 DNA reads TGTGCCAGCAGTGAGACGTTGGGGGCTCAGCCCCAGCATTTT.